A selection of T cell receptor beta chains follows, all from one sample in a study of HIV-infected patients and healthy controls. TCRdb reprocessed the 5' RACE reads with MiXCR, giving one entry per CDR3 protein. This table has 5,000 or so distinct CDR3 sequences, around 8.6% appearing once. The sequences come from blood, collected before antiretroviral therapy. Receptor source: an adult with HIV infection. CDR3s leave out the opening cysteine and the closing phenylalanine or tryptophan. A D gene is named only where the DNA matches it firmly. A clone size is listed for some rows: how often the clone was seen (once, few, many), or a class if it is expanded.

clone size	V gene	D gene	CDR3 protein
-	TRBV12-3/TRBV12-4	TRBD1	ASTHAWGQGVEKLF
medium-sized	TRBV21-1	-	ASSKVVVGSGPGYNEQF
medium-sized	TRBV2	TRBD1	ASSDSGGAGQPQH
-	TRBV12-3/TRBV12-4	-	ASSFYSQETQY
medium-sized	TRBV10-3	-	AISPSWDRDPSYEQY
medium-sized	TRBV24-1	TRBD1	ATAPGQGYGYT
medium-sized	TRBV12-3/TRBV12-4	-	ASSPHQENQPQH
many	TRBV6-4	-	ASSELPHNEQF
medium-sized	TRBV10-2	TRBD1	ASQPGQATYEQY
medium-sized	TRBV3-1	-	ASSLGIQETQY
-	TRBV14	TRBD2	ASSQLRGGSTDTQY
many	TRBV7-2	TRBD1	ASSPSTGISSPLH
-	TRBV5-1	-	ASSNTGTNEKLF
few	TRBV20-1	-	SASPPGRGHEQF
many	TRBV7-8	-	ASSLRARETQY
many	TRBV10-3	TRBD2	AISVRGENDEQF
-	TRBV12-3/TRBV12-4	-	ASRAPENNEQF
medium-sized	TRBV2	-	AGIGPVNRDEQF
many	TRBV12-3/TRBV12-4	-	ASNLWGTEAF
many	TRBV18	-	ASSPGNSLFHEQF
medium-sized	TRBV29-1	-	SVVRQGGNEQF
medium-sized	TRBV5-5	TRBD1	ASSFDLDRGFSELF
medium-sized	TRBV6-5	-	ASSYSRGGRDTEAF
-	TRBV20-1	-	SARDPREAF
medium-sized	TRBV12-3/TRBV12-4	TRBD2	ASSSFSGRAGELF
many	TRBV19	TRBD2	ASSSLAGDPSGADTQY
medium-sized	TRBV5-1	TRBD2	ASRTGAGVTNEQF
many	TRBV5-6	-	ASSLAGGKNIQY
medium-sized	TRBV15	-	ATSRDHADTQY
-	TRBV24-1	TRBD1	ATSEPGQGQNIQY